These T cell receptor beta chains were read from a single sample in a study of OX40 agonist ivuxolimab in advanced cancers. Produced via immunoSEQ multiplex PCR; TCRdb's table is partial and in-frame only. Among some 80,000 clones listed, about 89% were seen once. Sequences were derived from CD4+ or CD8+ T cells sorted from blood, sampled in a trial of the OX40 agonist ivuxolimab. Receptor source: an adult with an advanced solid tumor such as melanoma, head and neck, liver or kidney cancer. CDR3s include the opening cysteine and the closing phenylalanine or tryptophan. Each record gives: D gene, J gene, clone size, V gene, CDR3 DNA, CDR3 protein. The D gene is left open where the match is weak. Size is omitted from some rows. Given values are once, few, many or a class for expanded clones.

-	TRBJ2-7	-	TRBV5-5	TGTGCCAGCAGCTTGGAAGCAGCCACCGGGGAGCAGTACTTC	CASSLEAATGEQYF
-	TRBJ2-7	-	TRBV9	TGTGCCAGCAGCCAGACGGGACAAACCTACGAGCAGTACTTC	CASSQTGQTYEQYF
TRBD1	TRBJ1-1	-	TRBV6-6	TGTGCCAGCAGCTCACAGGGGGGGACTGAAGCTTTCTTT	CASSSQGGTEAFF
TRBD1	TRBJ1-4	-	TRBV2	TGTGCCAGCACCCGGGACAGGGACCGTCGGCCTAATGAAAAACTGTTTTTT	CASTRDRDRRPNEKLFF
-	TRBJ2-7	-	TRBV6-5	TGTGCCAGCAAGGTGGGGCAGGGATACGAGCAGTACTTC	CASKVGQGYEQYF
-	TRBJ2-7	-	TRBV5-1	TGCGCCAGCAGCTTGGAGTCCTCCGCCTACGAGCAGTACTTC	CASSLESSAYEQYF
-	TRBJ2-7	-	TRBV30	TGTGCCTGGAGCTCAGTCTACGAGCAGTACTTC	CAWSSVYEQYF
TRBD2	TRBJ2-7	-	TRBV2	TGTGCCAGCAGTCGGGCTAGCGGGAGTAACGAGCAGTACTTC	CASSRASGSNEQYF
TRBD1	TRBJ2-7	-	TRBV11-3	TGTGCCAGCAGCTTAGTGGGGACAGCGATCTACGAGCAGTACTTC	CASSLVGTAIYEQYF
-	TRBJ2-2	-	TRBV30	TGTGCCTGGGAGAAAGCGGGCCTGAACACCGGGGAGCTGTTTTTT	CAWEKAGLNTGELFF
TRBD1	TRBJ2-5	-	TRBV5-6	TGTGCCAGCAGTGGACAGGGGGCATCGGAGACCCAGTACTTC	CASSGQGASETQYF
-	TRBJ1-5	-	TRBV30	TGTGCCTGGAGTAAAGGGGACAATCAGCCCCAGCATTTT	CAWSKGDNQPQHF
TRBD1	TRBJ1-3	-	TRBV30	TGTGCCTGGAGTTGGGACAGGGGAGGAAACACCATATATTTT	CAWSWDRGGNTIYF
TRBD2	TRBJ2-7	-	TRBV27	TGTGCCAGCAGTTCTAGCGGGAACCTCTACGAGCAGTACTTC	CASSSSGNLYEQYF
-	TRBJ1-1	-	TRBV6-5	TGTGCCAGCCATCGGGGCACTGAAGCTTTCTTT	CASHRGTEAFF
-	TRBJ1-5	-	TRBV2	TGTGCCAGCAGAAAAGGACAGTCCAGCAATCAGCCCCAGCATTTT	CASRKGQSSNQPQHF
-	TRBJ1-5	-	TRBV27	TGTGCCAGCAGGCGACGCGGGCTATTAGGGGGCAATCAGCCCCAGCATTTT	CASRRRGLLGGNQPQHF
-	TRBJ1-2	once	TRBV4-2	TGTGCCAGCAGCCAAGGGTTACGGGGGGCCAAGCTCTTCGGCGGCTACACCTTC	CASSQGLRGAKLFGGYTF
-	TRBJ1-2	-	TRBV7-2	TGTGCCAGCAGCTTAGTCGGCGACCTTAGGGGCTTC	CASSLVGDLRGF
-	TRBJ1-1	-	TRBV7-2	TGTGCCAGCAGCTCCGCACGGACGGTTCTCTCTGAAGCTTTCTTT	CASSSARTVLSEAFF
TRBD2	TRBJ2-5	-	TRBV5-1	TGCGCCAGCAGCCGCACGGGACTAGCGGGAGGGTTTCAAGAGACCCAGTACTTC	CASSRTGLAGGFQETQYF
TRBD1	TRBJ1-4	-	TRBV7-2	TGTGCCAGCAGCTTAGGGGGACAGGGGTTTGAAAAACTGTTTTTT	CASSLGGQGFEKLFF
-	TRBJ2-6	-	TRBV28	TGTGCCAGCACCAACCAGGGGTCTGGGGCCAACGTCCTGACTTTC	CASTNQGSGANVLTF
TRBD1	TRBJ1-4	-	TRBV7-9	TGTGCCAGCAGCGCCGGGACAGGGATTGGTGAAAAACTGTTTTTT	CASSAGTGIGEKLFF
-	TRBJ2-7	-	TRBV28	TGTGCCAGCAGATTAGACCACTACGAGCAGTACTTC	CASRLDHYEQYF
TRBD1	TRBJ2-7	-	TRBV5-1	TGCGCCAGCAGCGCCCGGGACAGAGGCGAGCAGTACTTC	CASSARDRGEQYF
-	TRBJ2-7	-	TRBV10-3	TGTGCCATCGGCCGTAGCGGTAACTCCTACGAGCAGTACTTC	CAIGRSGNSYEQYF
TRBD2	TRBJ2-1	-	TRBV5-1	TGCGCCAGCAGCCCGGGACTAGCGGATTACAATGAGCAGTTCTTC	CASSPGLADYNEQFF
-	TRBJ2-7	-	TRBV5-1	TGCGCCAGCAGTGAATTTAGCGACTCCTACGAGCAGTACTTC	CASSEFSDSYEQYF
TRBD2	TRBJ2-7	-	TRBV9	TGTGCCAGCAGCGTAGTCCCCACCACTAGCGGGAACGAGCAGTACTTC	CASSVVPTTSGNEQYF
-	TRBJ1-5	-	TRBV5-6	TGTGCCAGCAGCTTGGGGCAGAACAGCAATCAGCCCCAGCATTTT	CASSLGQNSNQPQHF
-	TRBJ2-1	-	TRBV10-3	TGTGCCATCAGTGAGTGGGCAGGGGGGGGCCACAATGAGCAGTTCTTC	CAISEWAGGGHNEQFF
TRBD1	TRBJ2-2	-	TRBV30	TGTGCCTGGAGTGTACTATCCGGGACAGGGATGGGGGGCACCGGGGAGCTGTTTTTT	CAWSVLSGTGMGGTGELFF
-	TRBJ2-7	-	TRBV6-6	TGTGCCAGCAGTTCCCCCACCGACGGCTCCTACGAGCAGTACTTC	CASSSPTDGSYEQYF
TRBD1	TRBJ1-2	-	TRBV11-3	TGTGCCAGCAGCTCTGGGCCGACAGGGAATCTCCTCTTC	CASSSGPTGNLLF
TRBD2	TRBJ2-3	-	TRBV30	TGTGCCTGGAGTGTAGGGGCGGGAGGGAGCACAGATACGCAGTATTTT	CAWSVGAGGSTDTQYF
-	TRBJ1-6	-	TRBV7-9	TGTGCCAGCAGTGCCCAAAGGGATTCACCCCTCCACTTT	CASSAQRDSPLHF
-	TRBJ2-6	-	TRBV19	TGTGCCAGTAGTATACAGGGGTCTGGGGCCAACGTCCTGACTTTC	CASSIQGSGANVLTF
-	TRBJ1-1	-	TRBV7-9	TGTGCCAGCAGCCCGACAGGGAACACTGAAGCTTTCTTT	CASSPTGNTEAFF
TRBD1	TRBJ1-3	-	TRBV18	TGTGCCAGCTCACCACAGGGGGCGTTTGGAAACACCATATATTTT	CASSPQGAFGNTIYF
TRBD2	TRBJ2-7	-	TRBV29-1	TGCAGCGCGATAAGCGGGAGAGGTGCTTACGAGCAGTACTTC	CSAISGRGAYEQYF
-	TRBJ2-4	once	TRBV2	TGTGCCAGCAGGGAGGGACTAGCCAAAAACATTCAGTACTTC	CASREGLAKNIQYF
TRBD2	TRBJ2-3	-	TRBV10-1	TGCGCCAGCAGTCAGACTAGCGGGGGCCGGCCAGATACGCAGTATTTT	CASSQTSGGRPDTQYF
TRBD2	TRBJ2-1	-	TRBV19	TGTGCCAGTAGTATATCCCTAGCGGGAAGTTACAATGAGCAGTTCTTC	CASSISLAGSYNEQFF
TRBD1	TRBJ1-6	-	TRBV10-3	TGTGCCATCAGTACGGGACAGTATAATTCACCCCTCCACTTT	CAISTGQYNSPLHF
TRBD2	TRBJ2-1	-	TRBV29-1	TGCAGCGTTGTGAGAGCGGGAGGGTTTTGGGGTGAGCAGTTCTTC	CSVVRAGGFWGEQFF
-	TRBJ1-6	-	TRBV18	TGTGCCAGCTCACCGGACAGAAGCTCCTATAATTCACCCCTCCACTTT	CASSPDRSSYNSPLHF
TRBD2	TRBJ2-2	-	TRBV10-2	TGCGCCAGCAGTGAGTTTGCTAGCGGGTCCGGGGAGCTGTTTTTT	CASSEFASGSGELFF
-	TRBJ2-6	-	TRBV5-1	TGCGCCAGCAGCTTGCCGGTCTCTGGGGCCAACGTCCTGACTTTC	CASSLPVSGANVLTF
TRBD2	TRBJ2-7	-	TRBV19	TGTGCCAGTAGTATCGTATCGCGGCTAGCGGGAGGCTACGAGCAGTACTTC	CASSIVSRLAGGYEQYF
-	TRBJ1-2	-	TRBV7-9	TGTGCCAGCAGCCCCGGACATCGCCTTGGCTACACCTTC	CASSPGHRLGYTF
TRBD1	TRBJ2-7	once	TRBV9	TGTGCCAGCAACAGGGCCGGGACAGGGAACTACGAGCAGTACTTC	CASNRAGTGNYEQYF
TRBD2	TRBJ2-3	once	TRBV23-1	TGCGCCAGCAGTCAATGTAGCGGGAGCACAGATACGCAGTATTTT	CASSQCSGSTDTQYF
-	TRBJ1-5	-	TRBV30	TGTGCCTGGAGTCCGGGTCTCCTCTTTGATAGCAATCAGCCCCAGCATTTT	CAWSPGLLFDSNQPQHF
-	TRBJ1-2	once	TRBV6-5	TGTGCCAGCAGTTACTCGATTTGGGGTCGCTATGGCTACACCTTC	CASSYSIWGRYGYTF
-	TRBJ1-1	-	TRBV6-5	TGTGCCAGCAGTTTCACAAGTACTGAAGCTTTCTTT	CASSFTSTEAFF
TRBD2	TRBJ2-3	-	TRBV5-6	TGTGCCAGCAGCTTGGCGGCTAGCGGGAGGACCTTAGATACGCAGTATTTT	CASSLAASGRTLDTQYF
-	TRBJ2-3	-	TRBV27	TGTGCCAGCGGGGCAGATACGCAGTATTTT	CASGADTQYF
-	TRBJ2-5	-	TRBV29-1	TGCAGCGTTGAAAGGGCCAGCGGGGAGACCCAGTACTTC	CSVERASGETQYF
TRBD2	TRBJ2-7	-	TRBV7-9	TGTGCCAGCAGCCCGCTAGCGGTCGTCTCCTACGAGCAGTACTTC	CASSPLAVVSYEQYF